One and the same sample provided the 5 T cell receptor beta chains below, sequenced in a study of cytomegalovirus exposure and HLA in healthy donors. Vbeta (60) and Jbeta (13) primers were used in the PCR. Sequenced by immunoSEQ multiplex PCR; TCRdb stores in-frame clones only, minus some. The sample shows 90,000 to 120,000 clones, around 80% of them seen only once. Material for sequencing was PBMCs. The receptors were sampled from a woman in her thirties or forties in good health and CMV-seronegative.

J is TRBJ1-5 and V is TRBV7-8; D might be TRBD1 (5 bases). Deletions cut 5 bases from V and 4 bases from J, with 15 bases between. Germline CDR1 is SGHVS and CDR2 is FQNEAQ. CDR3 length: 15 amino acids. CDR3 sequence reads: CASSPLQVENQPQHF. The DNA of the CDR3 is TGTGCCAGCAGCCCGTTACAGGTTGAGAATCAGCCCCAGCATTTT. Looking up the rest from reference TRBV7-8 and TRBJ1-5 gives the full variable domain: GAGVSQSPRYKVAKRGQDVALRCDPISGHVSLFWYQQALGQGPEFLTYFQNEAQLDKSGLPSDRFFAERPEGSVSTLKIQRTQQEDSAVYLCASSPLQVENQPQHFGDGTRLSIL.

This sequence joins TRBV4-3 and TRBJ2-2; 7 bases are shared with TRBD1. The CDR3 is made up of 15 amino acids. Per the germline V gene, CDR1 is LGHNA and CDR2 is YSLEER. The V and J ends lost 0 bases and 8 bases, in that order; junction bases with no gene match: 6. CDR3 amino acids: CASSQDTGERGELFF. The CDR3 DNA is TGCGCCAGCAGCCAAGACACAGGGGAGAGAGGGGAGCTGTTTTTT.

The chain recombines TRBV7-6 with TRBJ1-2; D possibly corresponds to TRBD1 (6 bases). The CDR3 runs 13 residues. V dropped 5 bases and J dropped 4 bases, with 11 bases sitting between them. Germline CDR1 is SGHVS and CDR2 is FNYEAQ. The chain's CDR3 is CASSNRAPYGYTF. CDR3 bases: TGTGCCAGCAGCAACAGGGCGCCCTATGGCTACACCTTC.

The chain has TRBV5-1 and TRBJ2-2; maybe TRBD1 (5 bases). The CDR3 runs 19 residues. The V and J ends lost 0 bases and 0 bases respectively, with 18 bases between them. Germline V gene data show CDR1 as SGHRS and CDR2 as YFSETQ. The CDR3 DNA is TGCGCCAGCAGCTTGGTATACTTTCAGGGCACTTCGAACACCGGGGAGCTGTTTTTT. Translation gives CASSLVYFQGTSNTGELFF.

The rearrangement links TRBV15 to TRBJ1-5; 7 nucleotides line up with TRBD1. Trimming cost V 3 bases and J 0 bases; bases outside gene matches: 2. The CDR3 sequence is 15 residues long. Germline V gene sequence: CDR1 LNHNV, CDR2 YYDKDF (reference sequence). The CDR3 reads CATSSGQVSNQPQHF. Written as DNA, the CDR3 is TGTGCCACCAGCAGTGGACAGGTTAGCAATCAGCCCCAGCATTTT.